Detailed here is one T cell receptor beta chain. Its antigen is currently not known. Within one base of it there is no much larger clone, and no base qualities were kept. Taken from cysteine to phenylalanine, the CDR3 has 14 residues. Only CDR3 DNA remains: 42 bases, in frame from the first base. Trimming at the junction amounts to 1 base on V and 3 bases on J, and the germline ends lie 7 bases apart. The germline V gene gives CDR1 as SGHRS and CDR2 as YFSETQ. The sample comes from a study of blood T cell repertoires in COVID-19 (dated by TCRdb to the early 2020s). Regarding the complete study: Samples covering the acute and convalescent phases of COVID-19 were provided by collaborators in the United States, Italy and Spain. The prospective study material was composed of cDNA or gDNA derived from T cells, B-cell-depleted T cells, or PBMCs. The dataset comprised deeply sampled blood TCRbeta repertoires from subjects exposed to, actively infected with, or recovered from COVID-19. A freely available public database, intended as a resource for researchers studying the immune response to SARS-CoV-2, is where the repertoires were released. Samples were obtained from the ongoing ImmuneRACE study (first 160 participants) and from about 1,300 subjects provided by 6 global collaborators. A de-identified subject ID, COVID-19 status, age in years and sex were almost always included in the sample metadata. Where available, HLA class I and class II types were obtained from metadata supplied by the sample provider rather than from assay-based typing.

Beyond this particular receptor, the publication reports: The amount of clinical and demographic metadata varied by source and participant and was provided uncurated.

Whole blood was collected in K2EDTA tubes by collaborating institutions according to the institutions' own protocols. For TCRbeta analysis, collaborators shipped samples in one of three forms: frozen whole blood, isolated PBMCs, or DNA extracted from either of those sample types. TCRbeta CDR3 regions were amplified from genomic DNA using the immunoSEQ Assay, a bias-controlled multiplex PCR. Regarding the original processing steps: The number of nucleated cells in each sample was estimated from the amplification of reference gene primers within the assay. Sequence reads were collapsed and filtered to measure the absolute abundance of every unique TCRbeta CDR3 rearrangement. For each sample, productive Simpson clonality was calculated by taking the square root of Simpson's diversity index across productive rearrangements. TCRdb retrieved this table from immuneACCESS and kept in-frame rearrangements only. Not all clones are present; in checked studies, unresolved V genes account for under half, and no reason is known for the remainder. From that table come the V and J calls and clone size; the DNA was used to work out D and trimming. The sample records 200,000 to 250,000 clones, 80% of which are singletons. The top ten clones comprise roughly 13% of the sample.

Sequencing input: peripheral blood. The sequence links TRBV5-1 to TRBJ1-4, and possibly TRBD1, on 6 matching bases. This TCR derives from a human donor in a cohort sampled during active COVID-19. This receptor carries the CDR3 CASSLTGPNEKLFF. The DNA sequence is given as TGCGCCAGCAGCTTGACAGGGCCTAATGAAAAACTGTTTTTT.